The present T cell receptor beta chain was sequenced within a study of CD8+ T cells in alopecia areata. Sequencing relied on a cDNA template that was reverse transcribed from extracted RNA. TCRdb's table, derived via immunoSEQ multiplex PCR, lists solely in-frame clones and lacks some. Of under 200,000 clones listed, about 60% were seen once; the top ten hold approximately 15%. The treatment denotes: oral pan-JAK inhibitor, 5-10 mg twice daily. The CDR3 has 15 residues. Germline V gene sequence: CDR1 SQVTM, CDR2 ANQGSEA. Deletions cut 3 bases from V and 0 bases from J, with 9 bases between. This clone was detected only a few times. Its specificity is unknown. Study results and caveats: More clonal than normal scalp was lesional scalp, particularly alopecia totalis/universalis.

The starting material was CD4+ T cells sorted from blood, obtained at week 24, from a patient treated with tofacitinib. The V gene is TRBV29-1, the J gene TRBJ2-6; D perhaps matches TRBD2 (6 bases). The sequence derives from a human donor with alopecia areata. CDR3: CSVDDGSSGANVLTF. The CDR3 DNA sequence: TGCAGCGTTGACGACGGGAGCTCTGGGGCCAACGTCCTGACTTTC.